The 10 T cell receptor beta chains reported below all come from one sample, sequenced in a study of post-analysis software for immune sequencing data. Their recognized antigens are unknown. General observations from the study: Patients showed TRBV5-6, TRBV5-1 and TRBV20-1 among five TRBV segments more frequent than in controls.

Unique molecular identifiers had been added to the TCR beta cDNA libraries. TCRdb re-called the PCR reads through MiXCR, storing one row per CDR3 protein. The sample carries some 800,000 distinct CDR3 sequences, approximately 44% recorded once. Specimen: blood. These receptors all stem from a girl aged 10 to 17 with multiple sclerosis.

In its sample, this clonotype was seen a few times. CDR3 DNA: TGTGCCAGCGGGGGTGCATATGGCTACACCTTC. It encodes CASGGAYGYTF. The rearrangement joins TRBV7-9 to TRBJ1-2, with TRBD1 as a possible D gene (5 bases). V lost 8 bases to trimming and J lost 5 bases, with 9 bases between them. The CDR3 spans 11 residues. Germline V lookup: CDR1 SEHNR, CDR2 FQNEAQ (reference sequence).

The chain links TRBV27 to TRBJ2-4, with TRBD2 matching 7 bases. Judging by the DNA end, TRBJ2-7 fits better; the J call may be wrong. The CDR3 runs 14 residues. Germline-derived CDR1 and CDR2 are MNHEY and SMNVEV (reference sequence). The CDR3 DNA follows: TGTGCCAGCTCCGTGGGGGGGTTTTCCTACGAGCAGTACTTC. Amino acids: CASSVGGFSYEQYF.

The V call is TRBV29-1, the J call TRBJ2-2; D tentatively reads TRBD1 or TRBD2 (5 bases each). The CDR3 length is 13 residues. Trimming left V 7 bases short and J 6 bases short, with 15 bases between. The germline gives CDR1 SQVTM, CDR2 ANQGSEA. The CDR3 sequence: CSGLVRGPGELFF. The CDR3 nucleotides read TGCAGCGGATTAGTTAGGGGACCCGGGGAGCTGTTTTTT.

The V call is TRBV12-3 or TRBV12-4, the J call TRBJ2-1, with 7 bases lining up with TRBD1. The CDR3 runs 13 residues. With 3 bases clipped from V and 9 bases from J, the junction kept 5 bases outside the gene matches. The CDR3 loop is CASSLGAGGEQFF. The CDR3 DNA sequence: TGTGCCAGCAGTTTGGGGGCAGGGGGTGAGCAGTTCTTC.

This clonotype came up a few times. The chain employs TRBV5-1 and TRBJ2-1; unclear D gene. Germline CDR1 and CDR2: SGHRS and YFSETQ. The CDR3 totals 13 residues. V lost 6 bases and J 0 bases, leaving 7 bases between the germline ends. DNA of the CDR3: TGCGCCAGCACAGTAGACTCCTACAATGAGCAGTTCTTC. It yields the protein CASTVDSYNEQFF.

This clonotype has a handful of counts. This rearrangement joins TRBV5-4 to TRBJ2-1; no definite D call. Deletions cut 4 bases from V and 4 bases from J, with 9 bases between. Germline CDR1 is SGHNT and CDR2 is YYREEE (reference sequence). This CDR3 is 13 amino acids long. The CDR3 loop is CASSPPQYNEQFF. As DNA, the CDR3 is TGTGCCAGCAGCCCCCCACAGTACAATGAGCAGTTCTTC.

This chain joins TRBV20-1 and TRBJ2-5, with D perhaps assigned TRBD1 or TRBD2 (5 bases each). Trimming took off 7 bases at V and 1 base at J, with 13 bases between the two ends. CDR3 length: 13 residues. Germline V CDR1 and CDR2: DFQATT, SNEGSKA (reference sequence). For the CDR3, the DNA is TGCAGTGTGCCGGGACGAGCCCAAGAGACCCAGTACTTC. Amino acids: CSVPGRAQETQYF.

This chain links TRBV5-5 with TRBJ2-3, with D perhaps being TRBD1 or TRBD2 (5 bases each). Trimming took off 2 bases at V and 6 bases at J, with 19 bases between the two ends. This CDR3 is built from 16 residues. Germline values: CDR1 SGHKS, CDR2 YYEKEE (reference sequence). The CDR3 reads CASSLWGSRSSDTQYF. The CDR3 DNA reads TGTGCCAGCAGCTTATGGGGGTCCAGGAGTAGCGATACGCAGTATTTT.

The V gene is TRBV7-6, the J gene TRBJ2-5; TRBD1 agrees at 7 bases. The J call may be wrong; the DNA end is better matched by TRBJ2-7. Per germline, CDR1 SGHVS and CDR2 FNYEAQ. The CDR3 has 16 residues. The CDR3: CASSESTLQGTYEQYF. In DNA, the CDR3 is TGTGCCAGCAGCGAAAGCACCTTACAGGGGACGTACGAGCAGTACTTC.

This clonotype was counted only a few times. V usage is TRBV20-1 and J usage is TRBJ2-1; a possible D gene is TRBD1 (5 bases). Trimming left V 0 bases short and J 6 bases short, with 12 bases between. There are 14 residues in the CDR3. Per the germline V gene, CDR1 is DFQATT and CDR2 is SNEGSKA (reference sequence). The CDR3 sequence: CSARDHGQGNEQFF. In nucleotides, the CDR3 is TGCAGTGCTAGAGATCATGGCCAGGGCAATGAGCAGTTCTTC.